The clone carrying this T cell receptor beta chain was detected only a few times. Its target is unknown. The sample belongs to a study of Graves' ophthalmopathy and Graves' hyperthyroidism. Whole-study results and caveats: The model predicted ophthalmopathy progression with about 69% sensitivity and approximately 72% specificity.

Investigators amplified TCR beta CDR3 regions from RNA transcripts. The library came from an HTBI-primed first-round RT-PCR and a second-round multiplex PCR. From the multiplex PCR reads, TCRdb called clonotypes with MiXCR, one entry per CDR3 protein. This repertoire shows hundreds of thousands of distinct CDR3 sequences, roughly two fifths found once; its top ten account for 44%. The CDR3 contains 14 residues. Between the trimmed V and J ends, which lost 4 bases and 2 bases, there was a span of 11 bases. Looked up from germline, CDR1 is SGHNT and CDR2 is YENEEA. Source material: peripheral blood. The TCR originated in an adult man with Graves' ophthalmopathy. V gene TRBV11-3 combines with J gene TRBJ1-2; D unclear. The CDR3 spells CASSYHSGNYGYTF. The CDR3, as DNA: TGTGCCAGCAGCTACCATAGTGGCAACTATGGCTACACCTTC.